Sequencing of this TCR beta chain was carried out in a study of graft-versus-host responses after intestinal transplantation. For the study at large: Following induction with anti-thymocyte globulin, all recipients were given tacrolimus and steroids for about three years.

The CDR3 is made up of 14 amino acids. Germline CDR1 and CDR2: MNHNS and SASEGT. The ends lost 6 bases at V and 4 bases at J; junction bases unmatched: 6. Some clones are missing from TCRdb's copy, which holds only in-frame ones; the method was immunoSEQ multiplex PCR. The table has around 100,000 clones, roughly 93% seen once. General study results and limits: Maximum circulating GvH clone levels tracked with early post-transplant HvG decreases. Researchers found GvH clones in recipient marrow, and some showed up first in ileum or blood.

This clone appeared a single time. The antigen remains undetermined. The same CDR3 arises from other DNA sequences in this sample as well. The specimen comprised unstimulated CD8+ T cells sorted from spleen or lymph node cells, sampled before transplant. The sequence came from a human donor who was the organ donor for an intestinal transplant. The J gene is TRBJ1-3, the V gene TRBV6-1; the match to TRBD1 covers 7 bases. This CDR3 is CASRRQGQGNTIYF. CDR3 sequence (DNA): TGTGCCAGCAGGAGACAGGGACAGGGAAACACCATATATTTT.